This TCR beta chain derives from a study of a mutant IDH1 vaccine in newly diagnosed glioma. In regard to this clone: Its target is not known.

General observations from the study: Across multiple MHC alleles, 93.3% of patients had vaccine-induced responses.

Time point noted: baseline, week 1 (first vaccination visit). Noted treatment: pre-vaccination baseline after standard-of-care therapy. New WHO grade 3 or 4 IDH1-mutant, ATRX-lost astrocytomas were present in all donors. Data came from immunoSEQ multiplex PCR; TCRdb stores just in-frame clones and leaves some out. The top ten clones hold around 7% of a sample with around 87,000 clones, roughly 80% of them seen once. In germline, CDR1 is LGHNA, CDR2 YNFKEQ. This CDR3 spans 13 amino acids. Trimming removed 0 bases at V and 3 bases at J, with 4 bases between. This specimen was PBMCs, taken from a glioma patient treated with radiotherapy, temozolomide or both. The sequence was collected from a woman aged 50 to 65 with glioma. The chain links TRBV4-2 to TRBJ2-3; D gene uncertain. As DNA, the CDR3 is TGTGCCAGCAGCCAAGATGGAACAGATACGCAGTATTTT. It specifies CASSQDGTDTQYF.